The TCR beta chain described here comes from a study of T-cell memory formation after mild COVID-19. Study context: Largely donor-specific sequence clusters came from a couple of donors. The study, taken as a whole, reports: Specificity for SARS-CoV-2 was not confirmed among the second-wave clones peaking on day 37. Clones shrinking between day 15 and 85 showed a balanced CD4/CD8 split, and those that grew later tilted toward CD4+.

Of note for this clonotype: The antigen is undetermined.

With V trimmed by 0 bases and J by 5 bases, 5 bases remained unmatched. CDR1 is SGHRS and CDR2 is YFSETQ in the germline V gene. The CDR3 has 15 residues. Amplification by 5'RACE using constant-segment primers produced TCR alpha and TCR beta cDNA libraries that carried sample barcodes and UMIs. TCRdb called the 5' RACE reads again in MiXCR, with one record for every CDR3 protein. The sample consists of 150,000 to 200,000 distinct CDR3 sequences, 20% to 25% of them appearing once. The specimen sequenced was PBMCs or a T cell subset sorted from them (not recorded which). The gene calls are TRBV5-1 and TRBJ1-1; TRBD1 matches at 9 bases. The receptor was derived from an adult woman who had mild COVID-19 (a few samples of this study predate the infection). Cell type and time point are not known. The CDR3 sequence: CASSLGGQGRTEAFF. CDR3 DNA sequence: TGCGCCAGCAGCTTGGGCGGACAGGGGCGGACTGAAGCTTTCTTT. The variable domain in full, with the rest retrieved from reference TRBV5-1 and TRBJ1-1, is KAGVTQTPRYLIKTRGQQVTLSCSPISGHRSVSWYQQTPGQGLQFLFEYFSETQRNKGNFPGRFSGRQFSNSRSEMNVSTLELGDSALYLCASSLGGQGRTEAFFGQGTRLTVV.